The 29 T cell receptor beta chains below were found in one sample sequenced in a study of PD-L1 blockade in urothelial cancer. Sample time point: pretreatment peripheral blood. Sequencing used immunoSEQ multiplex PCR; TCRdb keeps in-frame clones, though not all of them. The sample contains 95,000 to 100,000 clones, roughly 84% of which appear only once. The specimen comprised PBMCs, sampled around atezolizumab (anti-PD-L1) treatment. The receptors originated from a man aged 55 to 70 with urothelial cancer.

The V call is TRBV29-1, the J call TRBJ2-7; weak D call: TRBD2 (6 bases). Germline V lookup: CDR1 SQVTM, CDR2 ANQGSEA. The length of the CDR3 is 14 residues. V dropped 7 bases and J dropped 0 bases, with 16 bases sitting between them. The DNA for the CDR3 is TGCAGCGCCGGCCATTTAGCGGACTCCTACGAGCAGTACTTC. This sequence encodes CSAGHLADSYEQYF.

The chain uses TRBV6-4 and TRBJ2-7, with a possible D match to TRBD1 (5 bases). V dropped 0 bases and J dropped 12 bases, with 9 bases sitting between them. This CDR3 comprises 11 residues. The germline CDR1 and CDR2 sequences are MRHNA and SNTAGT. Here the CDR3 DNA reads TGTGCCAGCAGTGACTCAGGACACCTGTACTTC. Translated, it gives CASSDSGHLYF.

In this sample, this clone turned up a few times. This sequence joins TRBV28 and TRBJ1-1, with D possibly matching TRBD1 (6 bases). CDR1 and CDR2 (germline): MDHEN, SYDVKM. The CDR3 loop spans 13 amino acids. Trimming took 6 bases from V and 5 from J, leaving 13 bases between them. CDR3 sequence (DNA): TGTGCCAGCAGCCTAGGGGGTTCGACTGAAGCTTTCTTT. Protein: CASSLGGSTEAFF.

The genes are TRBV7-9 and TRBJ1-1; D gene uncertain. The V gene lost 3 bases and the J gene lost 5 bases, with 10 bases spanning the gap. This CDR3 is built from 13 residues. Germline V gene data show CDR1 as SEHNR and CDR2 as FQNEAQ (reference sequence). The CDR3 is CASSFGGETEAFF. As DNA, the CDR3 is TGTGCCAGCAGCTTTGGCGGGGAAACTGAAGCTTTCTTT.

The J gene is TRBJ1-4, the V gene TRBV27, with D maybe TRBD1 (6 bases). The V and J ends lost 2 bases and 8 bases respectively, with 12 bases between them. Germline CDR1 reads MNHEY; CDR2 reads SMNVEV (reference sequence). The CDR3 consists of 14 residues. This CDR3 is CASSLMGAREKLFF. The DNA for the CDR3 is TGTGCCAGCAGTTTAATGGGGGCGAGGGAAAAACTGTTTTTT. Full variable domain (missing parts from reference TRBV27 and TRBJ1-4): EAQVTQNPRYLITVTGKKLTVTCSQNMNHEYMSWYRQDPGLGLRQIYYSMNVEVTDKGDVPEGYKVSRKEKRNFPLILESPSPNQTSLYFCASSLMGAREKLFFGSGTQLSVL.

The rearrangement links TRBV9 to TRBJ1-6; D is possibly TRBD1 (6 bases). The CDR3 has 14 amino acids. Germline CDR1 and CDR2: SGDLS and YYNGEE. V was clipped by 3 bases and J by 7 bases, with 11 bases between them. The CDR3 loop reads CASSDRVRNSPLHF. The CDR3 DNA follows: TGTGCCAGCAGCGACAGGGTGAGGAATTCACCCCTCCACTTT.

This chain links TRBV19 with TRBJ1-1; weak D call: TRBD1 (5 bases). This CDR3 is built from 13 residues. Trimming cost V 10 bases and J 6 bases, with 18 bases left between them. Germline V gene sequence: CDR1 LNHDA, CDR2 SQIVND (reference sequence). CDR3 protein: CATGGSLEAEAFF. CDR3 nucleotides: TGTGCCACCGGGGGTTCCCTTGAGGCTGAAGCTTTCTTT.

CDR3: CASSLAGGLSYEQYF. As DNA, the CDR3 is TGCGCCAGCAGCTTGGCGGGGGGCCTCAGCTACGAGCAGTACTTC. The V and J genes are TRBV5-1 and TRBJ2-7, with D possibly being TRBD2 (7 bases). CDR1 SGHRS and CDR2 YFSETQ come from the germline V gene. The CDR3 covers 15 residues. Trimming stripped 0 bases from V and 3 bases from J, with 13 bases between.

Worth noting for this clone: A junction end diverges from the germline sequence, so it may reflect a read error. The V and J genes are TRBV7-7 and TRBJ2-1; 12 bases map to TRBD2. Germline V lookup: CDR1 SSHAT, CDR2 FNYEAQ (reference sequence). This CDR3 region has 17 residues. The CDR3 DNA reads as TGTGCTAGCAGCCTCTACTCCGGGACTAGCGGGTACAATGAGCAGTTCTTC. It codes for CASSLYSGTSGYNEQFF.

The chain combines TRBV5-6 with TRBJ2-6, with 8 bases aligning to TRBD2. V lost 4 bases, J lost 2 bases, and 5 bases stayed unmatched. This CDR3 is 16 amino acids long. CDR1 and CDR2 (germline): SGHDT, YYEEEE. This CDR3 is CASSPARGAGANVLTF. The CDR3 nucleotides read TGTGCCAGCAGCCCCGCGCGGGGGGCTGGGGCCAACGTCCTGACTTTC.

The genes are TRBV19 and TRBJ1-2; tentatively, D is TRBD1 (5 bases). Germline-derived CDR1 and CDR2 are LNHDA and SQIVND (reference sequence). The V and J ends lost 3 bases and 4 bases respectively, with 18 bases between them. This CDR3 has 16 residues. CDR3 protein: CASSMVGGIGIYGYTF. CDR3 sequence (DNA): TGTGCCAGTAGTATGGTCGGGGGAATTGGGATCTATGGCTACACCTTC. Full variable domain (missing parts from reference TRBV19 and TRBJ1-2): DGGITQSPKYLFRKEGQNVTLSCEQNLNHDAMYWYRQDPGQGLRLIYYSQIVNDFQKGDIAEGYSVSREKKESFPLTVTSAQKNPTAFYLCASSMVGGIGIYGYTFGSGTRLTVV.

The chain has TRBV29-1 and TRBJ2-7; possible D gene TRBD1, 5 bases. The CDR3 loop spans 11 amino acids. Germline CDR1 and CDR2: SQVTM and ANQGSEA. Between the trimmed V and J ends, which lost 7 bases and 5 bases, there was a span of 12 bases. CDR3 amino acids: CSGSFRDEQYF. In nucleotides, the CDR3 is TGCAGCGGGAGCTTCAGGGACGAGCAGTACTTC.

The gene calls are TRBV10-3 and TRBJ2-2; TRBD1 is a possible D gene (6 bases). The CDR3 is 14 residues long. Per the germline V gene, CDR1 is ENHRY and CDR2 is SYGVKD. The V and J ends lost 7 bases and 8 bases respectively, with 17 bases between them. The CDR3 coding sequence is TGTGCCATCACCCGGGACATCTCAACGGGGGAGCTGTTTTTT. It is translated as CAITRDISTGELFF.

The rearrangement joins TRBV11-3 to TRBJ1-1; no clear D. Trimming took off 0 bases at V and 0 bases at J, with 8 bases between the two ends. The CDR3 extends over 15 amino acids. Germline loops: CDR1 SGHNT, CDR2 YENEEA. CDR3 nucleotides: TGTGCCAGCAGCTTAGATGAGGGAATGAACACTGAAGCTTTCTTT. Its protein product is CASSLDEGMNTEAFF.

This chain uses TRBV6-1 with TRBJ1-1, with 7 bases lining up with TRBD1. Germline V CDR1 and CDR2: MNHNS, SASEGT. The V and J ends lost 8 bases and 1 base, in that order; junction bases with no gene match: 7. The CDR3 contains 14 residues. CDR3 nucleotide sequence: TGTGCCAGCTGCTCGACAGGGACGAACACTGAAGCTTTCTTT. Translating it yields CASCSTGTNTEAFF.

This chain connects TRBV12-5 to TRBJ1-4, with D perhaps TRBD1 (6 bases). Germline-derived CDR1 and CDR2 are LGHNT and FRNRAP. The CDR3 runs 17 residues. Between the trimmed V and J ends, which lost 6 bases and 0 bases, there was a span of 17 bases. The CDR3 DNA reads as TGTGCTAGTGGCCCCTCCTTGGGGGCCGCAACTAATGAAAAACTGTTTTTT. Amino acids: CASGPSLGAATNEKLFF.

The chain carries TRBV6-1 and TRBJ1-2, with D possibly TRBD1 on 6 matching bases. V lost 6 bases and J lost 8, with 22 bases in between. CDR1 is MNHNS and CDR2 is SASEGT in the germline V gene. CDR3 length: 15 residues. This chain's CDR3 is CASRELQGADRGYTF. The CDR3 bases are TGTGCCAGCAGGGAATTACAGGGAGCAGATCGAGGCTACACCTTC.

The V gene is TRBV6-1, the J gene TRBJ1-3; TRBD1 is a possible D gene (6 bases). The germline V gene has CDR1 MNHNS and CDR2 SASEGT. The CDR3 sequence is 16 residues long. Trimming shortened V by 3 bases and J by 0 bases, and 12 bases separated the two germline ends. The CDR3: CASSDTGTTSGNTIYF. CDR3 in DNA: TGTGCCAGCAGTGACACAGGGACCACCTCTGGAAACACCATATATTTT.

The chain joins TRBV23-1 to TRBJ1-5; a possible D gene is TRBD1 (6 bases). TRBV23-1 is an ORF, with its function uncertain. There are 16 residues in the CDR3. Trimming stripped 6 bases from V and 2 bases from J, with 17 bases between. The CDR3 here is CASSRQAPRGNQPQHF. The CDR3 DNA reads as TGCGCCAGCAGCCGACAGGCACCGCGGGGCAATCAGCCCCAGCATTTT.

The rearrangement links TRBV5-1 to TRBJ2-5; 7 positions agree with TRBD1. The junction had 10 bases not matched to a gene; V was cut back by 5 bases and J by 3 bases. Per germline, CDR1 SGHRS and CDR2 YFSETQ. CDR3 size: 15 residues. Here the CDR3 reads CASSRGGRGEETQYF. CDR3 nucleotides: TGCGCCAGCAGTCGAGGGGGCCGAGGCGAAGAGACCCAGTACTTC.

The gene calls are TRBV7-2 and TRBJ2-7; TRBD1 matches 11 bases. Germline CDR1 is SGHTA and CDR2 is FQGNSA. The trim removed 6 bases at V and 2 bases at J, leaving 6 bases unmatched. The CDR3 is 15 residues long. CDR3 sequence reads: CASSYPGQGAYEQYF. For the CDR3, the DNA is TGTGCCAGCAGTTACCCGGGACAGGGGGCCTACGAGCAGTACTTC.

The table lists this clone with a few counts. The gene calls are TRBV21-1 and TRBJ2-7; no check of the table's D call, TRBD2, against the DNA was made. TRBV21-1 is labeled a pseudogene. The CDR3 contains 14 residues. In nucleotides, the CDR3 is TGTGCCAGCAGCCCGGAGGGTGCGGGCCACGAGCAGTACTTC. It translates to CASSPEGAGHEQYF.

This clone has just one count. Other DNA sequences in the sample encode the same CDR3. This sequence joins TRBV5-4 and TRBJ2-7; 8 bases map to TRBD1. CDR3 length equals 14 residues. Unmatched junction bases numbered 4, after V lost 0 bases and J lost 5 bases. Per germline, CDR1 SGHNT and CDR2 YYREEE (reference sequence). The CDR3 loop is CASSLGQGRDEQYF. The CDR3 coding sequence is TGTGCCAGCAGCTTGGGACAGGGGAGAGACGAGCAGTACTTC.

The chain recombines TRBV5-4 with TRBJ2-1; 9 nucleotides agree with TRBD2. This CDR3 contains 18 residues. Per germline, CDR1 SGHNT and CDR2 YYREEE (reference sequence). V lost 4 bases to trimming and J lost 4 bases; unmatched junction nucleotides: 15. As DNA, the CDR3 is TGTGCCAGCAGCCCGGGGGGTGCTGCGGGGGGGTCGTACAATGAGCAGTTCTTC. Its translation is CASSPGGAAGGSYNEQFF.

The gene calls are TRBV2 and TRBJ2-5, with D possibly being TRBD1 (6 bases). Germline values: CDR1 SNHLY, CDR2 FYNNEI. V gave up 5 bases and J gave up 1 base, with 14 bases separating them. The CDR3 has 15 amino acids. CDR3 amino acids: CASSPGTLPQETQYF. The CDR3 nucleotides read TGTGCCAGCAGTCCTGGGACACTACCCCAAGAGACCCAGTACTTC.

This sequence joins TRBV28 and TRBJ2-6; the match to TRBD1 covers 8 bases. The CDR3 is 16 amino acids. CDR1 MDHEN and CDR2 SYDVKM come from the germline V gene. Trimming at V came to 6 bases and at J to 0 bases, leaving 4 bases not matched to a gene. CDR3 sequence: CASRTGANSGANVLTF. CDR3 sequence (DNA): TGTGCCAGCAGGACAGGGGCCAACTCTGGGGCCAACGTCCTGACTTTC.

The V call is TRBV9, the J call TRBJ2-1; perhaps TRBD2 as D (7 bases). This CDR3 comprises 15 residues. Trimming cost V 0 bases and J 7 bases, with 14 bases left between them. The germline CDR1 and CDR2 sequences are SGDLS and YYNGEE. The CDR3 reads CASSVGGGAWNEQFF. CDR3 coding DNA: TGTGCCAGCAGCGTAGGAGGGGGGGCCTGGAATGAGCAGTTCTTC.

The rearrangement links TRBV5-4 to TRBJ1-3; no firm D call. The CDR3 runs to 15 residues. Germline values: CDR1 SGHNT, CDR2 YYREEE (reference sequence). V lost 1 base and J 0 bases, leaving 8 bases between the germline ends. The CDR3 loop is CASSLFEGSGNTIYF. CDR3 coding DNA: TGTGCCAGCAGCTTGTTTGAGGGCTCTGGAAACACCATATATTTT.

The genes are TRBV7-2 and TRBJ2-2; D is uncertain. The CDR3 runs 12 residues. V lost 4 bases and J lost 2, with 2 bases in between. From germline, CDR1 is SGHTA and CDR2 FQGNSA. CDR3 nucleotide sequence: TGTGCCAGCAGCTCTAACACCGGGGAGCTGTTTTTT. It encodes CASSSNTGELFF.